A single sample gave rise to the 30 T cell receptor beta chains below, sequenced in a study of cytotoxic CD8 clonotypes in ibrutinib-treated CLL. Only in-frame clones appear in the TCRdb table, and some are missing; sequencing was by immunoSEQ multiplex PCR. Of 150,000 to 200,000 clones detected, around 70% appear once; the ten largest clones hold under 15%. The sample was PBMCs, taken after 24 months of ibrutinib treatment. The receptors stem from a human donor with chronic lymphocytic leukemia.

The chain carries TRBV6-5 and TRBJ2-7; 12 bases line up with TRBD2. This CDR3 has 15 amino acids. V trimming: 5 bases; J trimming: 3 bases; junction bases outside the gene matches: 5. Germline assignment: CDR1 MNHEY and CDR2 SVGAGI. The DNA for the CDR3 is TGTGCCAGCAGTAAGACTAGCGGGGGACACTACGAGCAGTACTTC. Translated: CASSKTSGGHYEQYF.

This clone was seen more than once but under ten times. J is TRBJ2-3 and V is TRBV29-1; D remains ambiguous. CDR1 is SQVTM, CDR2 ANQGSEA, per germline. The CDR3 totals 15 residues. V shed 1 base and J shed 0 bases, with 11 bases lying between them. DNA for the CDR3: TGCAGCGTTGAAGGGGCAAGAGTGAGCACAGATACGCAGTATTTT. Translated: CSVEGARVSTDTQYF.

The chain employs TRBV6-5 and TRBJ1-5; a possible D gene is TRBD1 (6 bases). V was cut by 5 bases and J by 6 bases, with 8 bases left in between. The V gene's germline CDR1 is MNHEY and CDR2 SVGAGI. The CDR3 consists of 12 residues. CDR3 sequence: CASSQQGQPQHF. The CDR3 DNA sequence: TGTGCCAGCAGTCAACAGGGTCAGCCCCAGCATTTT.

This chain links TRBV28 with TRBJ2-2; D is possibly TRBD1 (6 bases). This CDR3 is 15 amino acids long. CDR1 is MDHEN, CDR2 SYDVKM, per germline. Trimming took off 3 bases at V and 4 bases at J, with 12 bases between the two ends. The CDR3 sequence is CASSLGASSTGELFF. The CDR3, as DNA: TGTGCCAGCAGTTTGGGGGCCTCGTCCACCGGGGAGCTGTTTTTT.

This clone is a singleton in its sample. The V gene is TRBV5-4, the J gene TRBJ2-5, with no clear D. The CDR3 length is 15 residues. The germline CDR1 and CDR2 sequences are SGHNT and YYREEE (reference sequence). V lost 0 bases to trimming and J lost 4 bases, with 13 bases between them. The CDR3 coding sequence is TGTGCCAGCAGCTTGGATACCTTAGGCGCAGAGACCCAGTACTTC. Protein sequence: CASSLDTLGAETQYF.

This clone turned up a few times. The chain carries TRBV7-2 and TRBJ1-1; D unresolved. CDR3 length equals 15 residues. Per germline, CDR1 SGHTA and CDR2 FQGNSA. Trimming stripped 2 bases from V and 1 base from J, with 11 bases between. CDR3 coding DNA: TGTGCCAGCAGCTTAATGGGGAATTCGAACACTGAAGCTTTCTTT. This gives the protein CASSLMGNSNTEAFF.

The chain combines TRBV7-8 with TRBJ1-5; D is unclear. Per germline, CDR1 SGHVS and CDR2 FQNEAQ. The CDR3 contains 14 residues. Trimming removed 1 base at V and 4 bases at J, with 8 bases between. CDR3: CASSLGLGNQPQHF. CDR3 nucleotides: TGTGCCAGCAGCTTAGGGTTAGGTAATCAGCCCCAGCATTTT.

This clone has more than one count but fewer than ten. CDR3 nucleotide sequence: TGTGCCAGCAGCTTCACACGGAATGAGCAGTTCTTC. Protein sequence: CASSFTRNEQFF. The chain uses TRBV9 and TRBJ2-1, with no clear D. The germline gives CDR1 SGDLS, CDR2 YYNGEE. This CDR3 is built from 12 residues. V shed 4 bases and J shed 7 bases, with 9 bases lying between them.

This clone was observed a few times. V is TRBV2 and J is TRBJ1-1, with 7 bases fitting TRBD1. Germline trimming cut 3 bases from V and 3 bases from J; bases unmatched to any gene: 4. The CDR3 sequence is 14 residues long. Germline V gene sequence: CDR1 SNHLY, CDR2 FYNNEI. The CDR3 DNA follows: TGTGCCAGCAGTGATTTTACAGGGGACACTGAAGCTTTCTTT. Encoded protein: CASSDFTGDTEAFF.

J is TRBJ1-1 and V is TRBV27; D gene ambiguous. The V and J ends lost 4 bases and 0 bases respectively, with 6 bases between them. Per germline, CDR1 MNHEY and CDR2 SMNVEV (reference sequence). The CDR3 totals 13 residues. The CDR3 protein is CASSSRLNTEAFF. DNA of the CDR3: TGTGCCAGCAGTTCCAGACTGAACACTGAAGCTTTCTTT.

The genes are TRBV11-2 and TRBJ2-7; D is unresolved. V was pared by 5 bases and J by 4 bases, with 12 bases between. Germline CDR1 reads SGHAT; CDR2 reads FQNNGV. The CDR3 length is 13 residues. The CDR3 loop reads CASSSIGRYEQYF. For the CDR3, the DNA is TGTGCCAGCAGCAGTATTGGAAGATACGAGCAGTACTTC.

This sequence joins TRBV6-5 and TRBJ1-2, with TRBD1 matching over 10 bases. The CDR3 length is 14 residues. V trimming: 5 bases; J trimming: 3 bases; junction bases outside the gene matches: 3. Germline-derived CDR1 and CDR2 are MNHEY and SVGAGI. The CDR3 region has the DNA TGTGCCAGCAGTCGGACAGGGGGAGACTATGGCTACACCTTC. The encoded protein is CASSRTGGDYGYTF.

V is TRBV27 and J is TRBJ2-7; 7 bases are shared with TRBD2. Germline V gene sequence: CDR1 MNHEY, CDR2 SMNVEV (reference sequence). The CDR3 totals 17 residues. V trimming: 5 bases; J trimming: 2 bases; junction bases outside the gene matches: 15. The CDR3 protein is CASSRGAGIGRTYEQYF. The DNA of the CDR3 is TGTGCCAGCAGTAGGGGAGCGGGAATAGGGCGAACCTACGAGCAGTACTTC.

The chain uses TRBV5-1 and TRBJ2-7; 9 nucleotides align to TRBD1. This CDR3 has 16 amino acids. CDR1 and CDR2 (germline): SGHRS, YFSETQ. V lost 3 bases and J lost 5; bases outside the gene matches: 12. CDR3 sequence: CASSYRPTGGFDEQYF. The DNA for the CDR3 is TGCGCCAGCAGCTATCGACCTACAGGGGGCTTCGACGAGCAGTACTTC.

The CDR3 protein is CASSYLPGGTQYF. DNA of the CDR3: TGTGCCAGCAGCTACCTCCCCGGGGGGACCCAGTACTTC. This chain links TRBV6-5 with TRBJ2-5, with TRBD2 as a possible D gene (6 bases). The CDR3 consists of 13 residues. The V and J ends lost 6 bases and 7 bases respectively, with 15 bases between them. CDR1 and CDR2 from the germline V gene are MNHEY and SVGAGI.

The J gene is TRBJ1-4, the V gene TRBV30; 8 nucleotides agree with TRBD1. This CDR3 has 13 amino acids. With 7 bases clipped from V and 2 bases from J, the junction kept 3 bases outside the gene matches. In germline, CDR1 is GTSNPN, CDR2 SVGIG (reference sequence). The CDR3 spells CALQGGTNEKLFF. In nucleotides, the CDR3 is TGTGCCTTACAGGGGGGCACTAATGAAAAACTGTTTTTT. The variable domain in full, completed from reference TRBV30 and TRBJ1-4, reads SQTIHQWPATLVQPVGSPLSLECTVEGTSNPNLYWYRQAAGRGLQLLFYSVGIGQISSEVPQNLSASRPQDRQFILSSKKLLLSDSGFYLCALQGGTNEKLFFGSGTQLSVL.

This chain joins TRBV7-9 and TRBJ2-7, with 9 bases fitting TRBD1. After removal of 5 bases from V and 2 bases from J, the junction contained 1 base not matched to a gene. Germline V gene sequence: CDR1 SEHNR, CDR2 FQNEAQ (reference sequence). The length of the CDR3 is 13 residues. CDR3 residues: CASSGTGTYEQYF. For the CDR3, the DNA is TGTGCCAGCAGCGGGACAGGGACCTACGAGCAGTACTTC. The full variable domain, its missing parts supplied by reference TRBV7-9 and TRBJ2-7, is DTGVSQNPRHKITKRGQNVTFRCDPISEHNRLYWYRQTLGQGPEFLTYFQNEAQLEKSRLLSDRFSAERPKGSFSTLEIQRTEQGDSAMYLCASSGTGTYEQYFGPGTRLTVT.

The rearrangement joins TRBV5-1 to TRBJ2-5; D unresolved. Trimming removed 1 base at V and 5 bases at J, with 12 bases between. The CDR3 totals 14 residues. Germline V gene lookup returns CDR1 SGHRS and CDR2 YFSETQ. In DNA, the CDR3 is TGCGCCAGCAGCTTGTTAGGAGCCGTGGAGACCCAGTACTTC. It encodes CASSLLGAVETQYF.

The genes are TRBV6-5 and TRBJ1-1; tentative D call: TRBD1 (5 bases). CDR1 is MNHEY and CDR2 is SVGAGI in the germline V gene. The ends were cut back, 4 bases at V and 1 base at J, with 10 bases in the middle. The CDR3 runs to 14 residues. CDR3 loop: CASSSYRRNTEAFF. The CDR3 coding sequence is TGTGCCAGCAGTTCCTACAGGAGGAACACTGAAGCTTTCTTT.

J is TRBJ1-2 and V is TRBV7-6; D is unresolved. Germline CDR1 reads SGHVS; CDR2 reads FNYEAQ. The CDR3 contains 13 residues. The ends were cut back, 1 base at V and 7 bases at J, with 10 bases in the middle. The CDR3 DNA is TGTGCCAGCAGCTTAGAATTTCGGGCTGGCTACACCTTC. Protein: CASSLEFRAGYTF. Based on the CDR3 plus reference TRBV7-6 and TRBJ1-2, the full variable domain is GAGVSQSPRYKVTKRGQDVALRCDPISGHVSLYWYRQALGQGPEFLTYFNYEAQQDKSGLPNDRFSAERPEGSISTLTIQRTEQRDSAMYRCASSLEFRAGYTFGSGTRLTVV.

The rearrangement links TRBV28 to TRBJ2-7, with a tentative D call TRBD1 (5 bases). CDR3 length: 13 residues. Germline lookup yields CDR1 MDHEN and CDR2 SYDVKM. V lost 2 bases and J lost 5, with 10 bases in between. CDR3 residues: CASSLPGQHEQYF. The CDR3 DNA is TGTGCCAGCAGTTTACCAGGACAACACGAGCAGTACTTC.

Note on this clone: Its ends do not fully match the called genes, so a read error is possible. The chain joins TRBV6-5 to TRBJ2-5; 7 bases are a match to TRBD1. Per germline, CDR1 MNHEY and CDR2 SVGAGI. CDR3 size: 12 residues. CDR3 in amino acids: CATRGQQETQYF. CDR3 DNA: TGCGCTACAAGGGGACAGCAAGAGACCCAGTACTTC.

This clone was counted only a few times. The chain uses TRBV7-2 and TRBJ2-7, with no clear D. The CDR3 is 12 amino acids. Per the germline V gene, CDR1 is SGHTA and CDR2 is FQGNSA. Trimming took 2 bases from V and 3 from J, leaving 5 bases between them. The CDR3: CASSLIRYEQYF. The CDR3 coding sequence is TGTGCCAGCAGCTTAATTCGCTACGAGCAGTACTTC.

This chain links TRBV4-3 with TRBJ2-7; TRBD2 matches 11 bases. The CDR3 is 15 amino acids. The J segment lost 0 bases and the V segment lost 5 bases, leaving 3 bases of the junction unmatched. CDR1 and CDR2 from the germline V gene are LGHNA and YSLEER. DNA of the CDR3: TGCGCCAGCAGCAGAGGACTAGCGGGCTCCTACGAGCAGTACTTC. It translates to CASSRGLAGSYEQYF.

This chain joins TRBV7-2 and TRBJ2-7, with TRBD1 as a possible D gene (5 bases). The germline CDR1 and CDR2 sequences are SGHTA and FQGNSA. The CDR3 loop spans 13 amino acids. Deletions cut 0 bases from V and 5 bases from J, with 8 bases between. The CDR3 loop reads CASSLARVHEQYF. For the CDR3, the DNA is TGTGCCAGCAGCTTAGCCAGGGTTCACGAGCAGTACTTC.

This chain uses TRBV13 with TRBJ2-5, with 7 bases matching TRBD1. The CDR3 is 14 amino acids. V trimming: 5 bases; J trimming: 1 base; junction bases outside the gene matches: 4. The V gene's germline CDR1 is PRHDT and CDR2 FYEKMQ (reference sequence). This CDR3 reads CASSLRGSQETQYF. In DNA form, the CDR3 reads TGTGCCAGCAGCCTCAGGGGGTCCCAAGAGACCCAGTACTTC.

The chain links TRBV4-2 to TRBJ1-5, with TRBD1 as a possible D gene (6 bases). The CDR3 extends over 15 amino acids. CDR1 is LGHNA and CDR2 is YNFKEQ in the germline V gene. V lost 4 bases, J lost 1 base, and 11 bases lay in between. The CDR3 sequence is CASSPTTGSNQPQHF. The CDR3, as DNA: TGTGCCAGCAGCCCTACCACAGGGAGCAATCAGCCCCAGCATTTT.

The V call is TRBV15, the J call TRBJ2-1, with 11 bases fitting TRBD2. The trim removed 4 bases at V and 4 bases at J, leaving 3 bases unmatched. The length of the CDR3 is 15 residues. Germline CDR1 and CDR2: LNHNV and YYDKDF (reference sequence). The CDR3 loop is CATSISSGRYNEQFF. The CDR3 DNA sequence: TGTGCCACCAGCATTTCTAGCGGGAGGTACAATGAGCAGTTCTTC.

The CDR3 DNA reads as TGTGCCAGCCTCGGTCCACAGAAAAACCAAGAGACCCAGTACTTC. Protein sequence: CASLGPQKNQETQYF. The V call is TRBV19, the J call TRBJ2-5; D gene uncertain. Trimming took off 9 bases at V and 0 bases at J, with 17 bases between the two ends. CDR3 length: 15 residues. Germline V lookup: CDR1 LNHDA, CDR2 SQIVND (reference sequence).

The rearrangement links TRBV7-9 to TRBJ2-7; TRBD1 matches at 9 bases. Germline values: CDR1 SEHNR, CDR2 FQNEAQ (reference sequence). The V segment lost 5 bases and the J segment 5 bases; nucleotides outside the gene matches: 10. The CDR3 totals 15 residues. CDR3 residues: CASSPRGQGLHEQYF. CDR3 sequence (DNA): TGTGCCAGCAGCCCCCGGGGACAGGGTCTCCACGAGCAGTACTTC.